This T cell receptor beta chain was recovered during a study of cytotoxic CD8 clonotypes in ibrutinib-treated CLL. The table came from immunoSEQ multiplex PCR; TCRdb's copy has only in-frame clones and leaves some out. Here the sample spans around 310,000 clones, around four fifths being singletons. Study observations and caveats: Sustained-remission and progressing patients' sampling times differed.

Genomic DNA for TCR beta libraries, around 1.9 micrograms, came from cryopreserved PBMCs. Per the germline V gene, CDR1 is MNHEY and CDR2 is SVGAGI. The CDR3 runs 13 residues. The junction had 7 bases not matched to a gene; V was cut back by 5 bases and J by 7 bases. The sample holds a few counts of this clone. What it binds is not known. The starting material was PBMCs, obtained before ibrutinib treatment. The chain uses TRBV6-5 and TRBJ2-7, with TRBD1 matching over 8 bases. The sequence derives from a human donor with chronic lymphocytic leukemia. CDR3 nucleotides: TGTGCCAGCAGTGGGACAGGCACGAGAGAGCAGTACTTC. This encodes CASSGTGTREQYF.